This T cell receptor beta chain stems from a study of cytomegalovirus exposure and HLA in healthy donors. Study-wide findings and caveats: Among TCR beta chains, those listed as cytomegalovirus-associated numbered fewer than 200. Later analysis identified several of the most significant clusters that appeared linked to common viral pathogens.

PCR was performed using 60 Vbeta and 13 Jbeta primers. The assay was immunoSEQ multiplex PCR, and TCRdb's table has in-frame clones only and misses some. Among 200,000 or so clones, around 70% were seen once, and the ten largest hold about 3%. In regard to this clone: Antigen: not known.

This CDR3 is 15 amino acids long. The germline gives CDR1 SEHNR, CDR2 FQNEAQ (reference sequence). Between the trimmed V and J ends, which lost 10 bases and 1 base, there was a span of 16 bases. This sequence was found in a man aged 35-49 years in good health and CMV-seropositive. The chain has TRBV7-9 and TRBJ2-2, with a possible D match to TRBD2 (6 bases). Sequenced material: PBMCs. The CDR3 DNA reads as TGTGCCACCTCAGGGCGGGGACTGAACACCGGGGAGCTGTTTTTT. It codes for CATSGRGLNTGELFF.